Included here is one T cell receptor beta chain sequence, with context. Its antigen is currently unknown. CDR3 length: 15 amino acids. V was clipped by 8 bases and J by 1 base; unmatched bases: 6. Germline CDR1 is MDHEN and CDR2 is SYDVKM. This entry comes from a study of post-analysis software for immune sequencing data. General observations from the study: Relative to controls, patients had five TRBV segments at higher frequency, with TRBV5-6, TRBV5-1 and TRBV20-1 among these.

cDNA libraries for TCR beta contained unique molecular identifiers. In TCRdb, the PCR reads were re-called with MiXCR into one record per CDR3 protein. The data show hundreds of thousands of distinct CDR3 sequences, less than 40% seen once. V and J are TRBV28 and TRBJ2-5, with 11 nucleotides matching TRBD1. The origin of this receptor is a girl aged 10-17 years with multiple sclerosis. The sequencing input was blood. DNA of the CDR3: TGTGCCAGCGGTAGTGGACAGGGGGCCCAAGAGACCCAGTACTTC. This gives the protein CASGSGQGAQETQYF.